This T cell receptor (beta chain) is from a study of vaccination effects on CD4 cells after COVID-19. Of note for this clone: Its matching antigen is unknown.

Some clones are missing from TCRdb's copy, which holds only in-frame ones; the method was immunoSEQ multiplex PCR. The sample has about 46,000 clones; 65% to 80% are singletons. With the ViraFEST assay, the study expanded antigen-specific CD4+ T cells using viral peptide pools, then sequenced them. Cultured cells yielded isolated CD4+ T cells after 10 days. Two doses of BNT162b2 or mRNA-1273 vaccine were administered to participants. Vaccine recipients, nucleocapsid antibody negative, had no prior SARS-CoV-2 infection. With approximately 9.6 ug/ml peptides and about 9.7 IU/ml IL-2, approximately 2.1 million PBMC per well were cultured. Trimming removed 4 bases at V and 7 bases at J, with 14 bases between. The CDR3 loop spans 13 amino acids. Germline loops: CDR1 SQVTM, CDR2 ANQGSEA. Findings and caveats of the study: Infection-derived and vaccine-derived clones contracted markedly late after vaccination. Convalescent patients were few in the study, and early post-infection timepoints were absent.

V and J are TRBV29-1 and TRBJ2-1; TRBD1 might be the D (6 bases). This TCR came from a human donor who received a COVID-19 vaccine. The sequenced sample was CD4+ T cells from PBMCs cultured with HCoV-OC43 spike peptides, obtained after COVID-19 vaccination. This sample's subset: HCoV-OC43 spike overlapping peptide pool stimulation. CDR3 coding DNA: TGCAGCGTTGTAGGGGGAATCACGAATGAGCAGTTCTTC. Amino acid sequence: CSVVGGITNEQFF.